The text below deals with one TCR beta chain. This specimen belongs to a study of regulatory T cells. Between the trimmed V and J ends, which lost 2 bases and 8 bases, there was a span of 10 bases. The CDR3 is 13 residues long. Germline CDR1 reads MNHNS; CDR2 reads SASEGT. The primer mix had 52 TRBV and 13 TRBJ primers. TCRdb keeps only in-frame clones here, not all; method: immunoSEQ multiplex PCR. The data contain several thousand clones, under 90% of them singletons. The chain employs TRBV6-1 and TRBJ2-4, with TRBD1 as a possible D gene (6 bases). The specimen sequenced was CD8+ T cells sorted from blood. This clonotype originated in a child between 5 and 17 years old with CD3G deficiency. The CDR3 DNA follows: TGTGCCAGCAGTGAATTAGGGGGAGACATTCAGTACTTC. This gives the protein CASSELGGDIQYF.